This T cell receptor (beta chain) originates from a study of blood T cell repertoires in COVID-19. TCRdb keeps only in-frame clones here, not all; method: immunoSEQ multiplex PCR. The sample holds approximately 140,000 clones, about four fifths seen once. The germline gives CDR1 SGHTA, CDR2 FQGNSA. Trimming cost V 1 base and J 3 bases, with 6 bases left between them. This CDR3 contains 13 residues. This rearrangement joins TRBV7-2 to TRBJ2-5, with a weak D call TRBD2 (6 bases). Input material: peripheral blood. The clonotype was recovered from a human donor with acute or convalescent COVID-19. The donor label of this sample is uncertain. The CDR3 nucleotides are TGTGCCAGCAGCTTAGGGGGGGAAGAGACCCAGTACTTC. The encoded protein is CASSLGGEETQYF.